This TCR beta chain was sequenced during a study of early T cells in non-severe SARS-CoV-2 infection. Study background: RNA in bulk from unsorted whole blood was sequenced, and chains were unpaired.

Separate cDNA molecules each had unique molecular identifiers attached to them. MiXCR, run by TCRdb on the 5' RACE reads, gives a single entry per CDR3 protein. Of about 40,000 distinct CDR3 sequences detected, approximately 4.8% appear once; the ten largest clones hold around 5%. Study-level findings and limits: The matching step, a VDJdb search, favored anti-spike CD8 responses and missed private and CD4 specificities.

CDR1 SGHRS and CDR2 YFSETQ come from the germline V gene. The V end was cut by 0 bases, the J end by 1 base, with 11 bases between. The CDR3 spans 16 residues. This clonotype has at least ten counts. Its cognate antigen is unknown. The chain joins TRBV5-1 to TRBJ1-3, with D possibly TRBD1 on 5 matching bases. Source material: whole blood. The sequence came from an adult who was a healthcare worker with PCR-confirmed SARS-CoV-2 infection or an uninfected control (not recorded which). The CDR3 loop reads CASSLAGGASGNTIYF. CDR3 nucleotide sequence: TGCGCCAGCAGCTTGGCTGGGGGAGCGTCTGGAAACACCATATATTTT.